The 30 T cell receptor beta chains reported below all come from one sample, sequenced in a study of shared clonotypes between healthy human individuals. Only in-frame clones appear in the TCRdb table, and some are missing; sequencing was by immunoSEQ multiplex PCR. The sample lists about 2.1 million clones, about 92% seen once, with more than 1.5% in the top ten. Cells designated naive CD8 were CD45RO-negative and were positively selected for CCR7, with terminally differentiated effector memory CD45RA+ cells excluded. Sequenced sample: naive CD8+ T cells from PBMCs. The receptors originated from a man younger than 30 in good health. Some clones in this sample may be carry-over from other donors' samples.

The rearrangement links TRBV18 to TRBJ2-5; the D gene is possibly TRBD2 (5 bases). V shed 2 bases and J shed 0 bases, with 13 bases lying between them. Germline CDR1 and CDR2: KGHSH and LQKENI. This CDR3 spans 16 amino acids. Here the CDR3 reads CASSPSPSRYQETQYF. The CDR3 nucleotides are TGTGCCAGCTCACCATCTCCTAGCAGGTACCAAGAGACCCAGTACTTC.

This clone was seen more than once but under ten times. The same CDR3 arises from other DNA sequences in this sample as well. The chain is built from TRBV4-1 and TRBJ1-5; D remains unclear. V was pared by 1 base and J by 4 bases, with 8 bases between. CDR1 and CDR2 (germline): MGHRA, YSYEKL. This CDR3 is built from 14 residues. The CDR3 coding sequence is TGCGCCAGCAGCCAAGTAGGAGGAAATCAGCCCCAGCATTTT. It is translated as CASSQVGGNQPQHF.

The V and J genes are TRBV9 and TRBJ2-3; D is perhaps TRBD2 (6 bases). CDR1 and CDR2 (germline): SGDLS, YYNGEE. The CDR3 loop spans 13 amino acids. Trimming removed 4 bases at V and 9 bases at J, with 15 bases between. CDR3: CASSSRDSLTQYF. CDR3 DNA sequence: TGTGCCAGCAGCTCCCGGGACTCGCTAACGCAGTATTTT.

Turning to this clone: This may come from a read error, since a much larger clone is one base off. Other DNA sequences within the sample encode an identical CDR3. V is TRBV9 and J is TRBJ1-1; D is unresolved. V was shortened by 0 bases and J by 1 base, with 4 bases between the two germline ends. This CDR3 comprises 13 residues. Germline V gene sequence: CDR1 SGDLS, CDR2 YYNGEE. The CDR3 is CASSVDGNTEAFF. The CDR3 DNA follows: TGTGCCAGCAGCGTAGATGGGAACACTGAAGCTTTCTTT.

The J gene is TRBJ1-1, the V gene TRBV28, with D possibly TRBD1 on 5 matching bases. V was shortened by 6 bases and J by 6 bases, with 14 bases between the two germline ends. Germline CDR1 MDHEN, CDR2 SYDVKM. This CDR3 is 13 amino acids long. CDR3 loop: CASSPRGVAEAFF. CDR3 nucleotide sequence: TGTGCCAGCAGCCCCCGGGGGGTGGCTGAAGCTTTCTTT.

The chain employs TRBV7-6 and TRBJ2-2; a possible D gene is TRBD1 (5 bases). The CDR3 consists of 17 residues. Trimming took 5 bases from V and 5 from J, leaving 21 bases between them. CDR1 and CDR2 (germline): SGHVS, FNYEAQ. The CDR3 loop reads CASSPMTRGPRTGELFF. As DNA, the CDR3 is TGTGCCAGCAGCCCGATGACAAGGGGTCCTCGTACCGGGGAGCTGTTTTTT.

This clone showed up just once. The sample carries other DNA sequences with the same CDR3. This rearrangement joins TRBV27 to TRBJ1-1, with D perhaps TRBD1 (6 bases). Trimming cost V 3 bases and J 0 bases, with 8 bases left between them. CDR3 length: 14 residues. The germline V gene has CDR1 MNHEY and CDR2 SMNVEV (reference sequence). CDR3 sequence (DNA): TGTGCCAGCAGTTTGGGACACTTGAACACTGAAGCTTTCTTT. This gives the protein CASSLGHLNTEAFF.

This clone was counted once. The chain is built from TRBV9 and TRBJ1-2; possible D gene TRBD1, 6 bases. The CDR3 contains 14 residues. Trimming took off 3 bases at V and 2 bases at J, with 11 bases between the two ends. Germline V lookup: CDR1 SGDLS, CDR2 YYNGEE. CDR3 nucleotide sequence: TGTGCCAGCAGCGACAGGGTTGGCAACTATGGCTACACCTTC. Translation: CASSDRVGNYGYTF. Full variable domain (outside the CDR3, taken from reference TRBV9 and TRBJ1-2): DSGVTQTPKHLITATGQRVTLRCSPRSGDLSVYWYQQSLDQGLQFLIQYYNGEERAKGNILERFSAQQFPDLHSELNLSSLELGDSALYFCASSDRVGNYGYTFGSGTRLTVV.

This clone was detected only once. The rearrangement joins TRBV27 to TRBJ1-2; maybe TRBD1 (6 bases). Trimming took off 2 bases at V and 2 bases at J, with 9 bases between the two ends. Germline values: CDR1 MNHEY, CDR2 SMNVEV (reference sequence). The length of the CDR3 is 14 residues. The CDR3 sequence is CASSLTGRNYGYTF. The CDR3 DNA is TGTGCCAGCAGTTTAACAGGGCGCAACTATGGCTACACCTTC.

With regard to this clone: This sample also contains other DNA sequences that code for the same CDR3. The genes are TRBV15 and TRBJ2-3; possibly TRBD1 for D (5 bases). Germline V lookup: CDR1 LNHNV, CDR2 YYDKDF (reference sequence). Trimming shortened V by 0 bases and J by 4 bases, and 5 bases separated the two germline ends. The CDR3 runs 13 residues. As DNA, the CDR3 is TGTGCCACCAGCAGAGACAGGGCAGATACGCAGTATTTT. This gives the protein CATSRDRADTQYF.

The V call is TRBV5-6, the J call TRBJ1-6; D uncertain. V was clipped by 1 base and J by 9 bases, with 5 bases between them. CDR1 and CDR2 (germline): SGHDT, YYEEEE. CDR3 length: 12 amino acids. The CDR3 reads CASSLLGSPLHF. Here the CDR3 DNA reads TGTGCCAGCAGCTTGTTAGGTTCACCCCTCCACTTT.

This chain's CDR3 is CASSPGGTGGLWTDTQYF. As DNA, the CDR3 is TGTGCCAGCTCACCTGGCGGGACAGGGGGCTTATGGACAGATACGCAGTATTTT. The J gene is TRBJ2-3, the V gene TRBV18, with 12 nucleotides matching TRBD1. Trimming removed 3 bases from V and 3 bases from J; junction bases left unmatched: 10. This CDR3 spans 18 amino acids. The germline gives CDR1 KGHSH, CDR2 LQKENI.

On this clone itself: Possible read error: a much larger clone is one base away. The V gene is TRBV6-1, the J gene TRBJ2-7; D not certain. The CDR3 loop spans 11 amino acids. V lost 6 bases and J lost 2, with 5 bases in between. From germline, CDR1 is MNHNS and CDR2 SASEGT. The CDR3 region has the DNA TGTGCCAGCAGCTCAGCCTACGAGCAGTACTTC. Its translation is CASSSAYEQYF.

This chain links TRBV28 with TRBJ1-2; 7 nucleotides line up with TRBD1. The V and J ends lost 2 bases and 3 bases, in that order; junction bases with no gene match: 9. The germline gives CDR1 MDHEN, CDR2 SYDVKM. This CDR3 has 16 amino acids. CDR3 in DNA: TGTGCCAGCAGTTTAGAGAGGGGGCGCCTCCACTATGGCTACACCTTC. This codes for CASSLERGRLHYGYTF.

The chain is built from TRBV18 and TRBJ2-1; 7 bases are shared with TRBD2. Trimming removed 3 bases from V and 4 bases from J; junction bases left unmatched: 6. The CDR3 is made up of 15 amino acids. Germline CDR1 is KGHSH and CDR2 is LQKENI. CDR3 bases: TGTGCCAGCTCACCGAGTAGCGGGCCTTACAATGAGCAGTTCTTC. Protein product: CASSPSSGPYNEQFF.

The chain has TRBV27 and TRBJ2-1, with 13 bases fitting TRBD2. The trim removed 3 bases at V and 6 bases at J, leaving 2 bases unmatched. The length of the CDR3 is 15 residues. CDR1 and CDR2 (germline): MNHEY, SMNVEV (reference sequence). As DNA, the CDR3 is TGTGCCAGCAGTTTTTGGACTAGCGGGAGCAATGAGCAGTTCTTC. Encoded protein: CASSFWTSGSNEQFF.

The V call is TRBV9, the J call TRBJ2-1; perhaps TRBD2 as D (6 bases). Germline values: CDR1 SGDLS, CDR2 YYNGEE. V lost 2 bases and J 7 bases, leaving 13 bases between the germline ends. CDR3 length: 14 residues. CDR3 protein: CASSVEGGKNEQFF. DNA of the CDR3: TGTGCCAGCAGCGTTGAGGGCGGGAAGAATGAGCAGTTCTTC.

The J gene is TRBJ2-1, the V gene TRBV4-2; D remains ambiguous. V dropped 4 bases and J dropped 0 bases, with 13 bases sitting between them. Per germline, CDR1 LGHNA and CDR2 YNFKEQ. CDR3 length: 16 amino acids. Written as DNA, the CDR3 is TGTGCCAGCAGCCTTCTGACTGTTACCTCCTACAATGAGCAGTTCTTC. It translates to CASSLLTVTSYNEQFF.

The chain is built from TRBV7-9 and TRBJ2-2; D not resolved. Trimming removed 5 bases at V and 6 bases at J, with 13 bases between. The CDR3 is 14 amino acids. Germline lookup yields CDR1 SEHNR and CDR2 FQNEAQ (reference sequence). This chain's CDR3 is CASSRILWAGELFF. CDR3 in DNA: TGTGCCAGCAGCCGTATCCTATGGGCCGGGGAGCTGTTTTTT.

In DNA form, the CDR3 reads TGCAGTGCCTGGAGTGGGGAGCAGTACTTC. This codes for CSAWSGEQYF. V gene TRBV20-1 combines with J gene TRBJ2-7; D is unclear. Germline loops: CDR1 DFQATT, CDR2 SNEGSKA (reference sequence). The CDR3 contains 10 residues. Trimming cost V 6 bases and J 7 bases, with 10 bases left between them.

This chain uses TRBV11-2 with TRBJ2-7; 7 bases are shared with TRBD1. The germline CDR1 and CDR2 sequences are SGHAT and FQNNGV. The CDR3 spans 14 residues. The trim removed 3 bases at V and 1 base at J, leaving 3 bases unmatched. CDR3 sequence reads: CASSFMTGSYEQYF. CDR3 DNA sequence: TGTGCCAGCAGCTTTATGACAGGGTCCTACGAGCAGTACTTC.

The CDR3 DNA follows: TGCGCCAGCAGCTTCCAGACAATCCTAGCGGGAGATGAGCAGTTCTTC. Translating it yields CASSFQTILAGDEQFF. The rearrangement uses TRBV5-1 and TRBJ2-1; 10 bases fit TRBD2. From germline, CDR1 is SGHRS and CDR2 YFSETQ. The CDR3 has 16 residues. V was clipped by 2 bases and J by 8 bases; unmatched bases: 10.

The rearrangement links TRBV5-5 to TRBJ1-2, with D uncertain. Germline CDR1 is SGHKS and CDR2 is YYEKEE (reference sequence). Trimming took off 0 bases at V and 1 base at J, with 10 bases between the two ends. The CDR3 covers 15 residues. CDR3 protein: CASSLEPALNYGYTF. The CDR3 region has the DNA TGTGCCAGCAGCTTGGAGCCGGCGCTTAACTATGGCTACACCTTC. The full variable domain, its missing parts supplied by reference TRBV5-5 and TRBJ1-2, is DAGVTQSPTHLIKTRGQQVTLRCSPISGHKSVSWYQQVLGQGPQFIFQYYEKEERGRGNFPDRFSARQFPNYSSELNVNALLLGDSALYLCASSLEPALNYGYTFGSGTRLTVV.

This clone was detected once. The CDR3 loop is CASSQLFPTGELFF. The CDR3 DNA reads as TGTGCCAGCAGCCAGCTATTTCCGACCGGGGAGCTGTTTTTT. The V and J genes are TRBV14 and TRBJ2-2; unclear D gene. The V gene's germline CDR1 is SGHDN and CDR2 FVKESK. V was clipped by 3 bases and J by 5 bases, with 10 bases between them. The CDR3 is made up of 14 amino acids.

This clone has just one count. The rearrangement uses TRBV19 and TRBJ1-1; D perhaps matches TRBD1 (5 bases). CDR1 and CDR2 from the germline V gene are LNHDA and SQIVND (reference sequence). Trimming took off 5 bases at V and 6 bases at J, with 13 bases between the two ends. This CDR3 spans 13 amino acids. CDR3 sequence reads: CASSGGPRPEAFF. In DNA, the CDR3 is TGTGCCAGTAGTGGGGGACCCCGACCTGAAGCTTTCTTT.

V usage is TRBV7-3 and J usage is TRBJ2-2; perhaps TRBD1 as D (5 bases). CDR1 SGHTA and CDR2 FQGTGA come from the germline V gene. The CDR3 runs to 17 residues. V gave up 0 bases and J gave up 3 bases, with 14 bases separating them. The chain's CDR3 is CASSLTSWEGDTGELFF. CDR3 nucleotides: TGTGCCAGCAGCTTAACGTCCTGGGAAGGGGACACCGGGGAGCTGTTTTTT.

The chain joins TRBV7-8 to TRBJ2-7, with a weak D call TRBD2 (5 bases). CDR1 SGHVS and CDR2 FQNEAQ come from the germline V gene. Trimming took 1 base from V and 3 from J, leaving 10 bases between them. The CDR3 extends over 14 amino acids. The CDR3 coding sequence is TGTGCCAGCAGCTTAGGGGCTAGCATCTACGAGCAGTACTTC. Its protein is CASSLGASIYEQYF.

The chain has TRBV9 and TRBJ1-2; D uncertain. Germline V CDR1 and CDR2: SGDLS, YYNGEE. Trimming left V 4 bases short and J 3 bases short, with 7 bases between. The CDR3 consists of 12 residues. The CDR3 sequence: CASSNQYYGYTF. CDR3 coding DNA: TGTGCCAGCAGCAATCAGTACTATGGCTACACCTTC.

About this clone: Other DNA variants within this sample encode the same CDR3. This sequence joins TRBV4-2 and TRBJ2-1; D not resolved. CDR3 size: 12 residues. V was trimmed by 1 base and J by 7 bases, leaving 5 bases between them. Germline V gene lookup returns CDR1 LGHNA and CDR2 YNFKEQ. DNA for the CDR3: TGTGCCAGCAGCCAAGGGGGTAATGAGCAGTTCTTC. This gives the protein CASSQGGNEQFF.

CDR3 DNA: TGTGCCAGCAGCGTTGGGAGTGTCGACACTGAAGCTTTCTTT. Translating gives CASSVGSVDTEAFF. The chain is built from TRBV7-9 and TRBJ1-1; D unresolved. The CDR3 loop spans 14 amino acids. The germline gives CDR1 SEHNR, CDR2 FQNEAQ (reference sequence). Trimming removed 5 bases from V and 3 bases from J, with 13 bases in between. The full variable domain, rest sourced from reference TRBV7-9 and TRBJ1-1, is DTGVSQNPRHKITKRGQNVTFRCDPISEHNRLYWYRQTLGQGPEFLTYFQNEAQLEKSRLLSDRFSAERPKGSFSTLEIQRTEQGDSAMYLCASSVGSVDTEAFFGQGTRLTVV.